This T cell receptor beta chain is from a study of T cell responses to AZD1222 COVID-19 vaccine. General study findings and limits: At baseline, just a handful of AZD1222 recipients tested seropositive. Donors in the cohort were predominantly white British and more often female, and clonal diversity was possibly underestimated. No repertoire was sampled before or during the peak T cell response, only after it. Reports indicate that nearly half of spike-specific TCRs are directed at unmutated variant regions.

This clone was counted a few times. What it recognizes is unknown. TCRdb keeps only in-frame clones here, not all; method: immunoSEQ multiplex PCR. The data show around 78,000 clones, with around 90% seen just once and 3.5% to 5.5% held by the top ten. Unmatched junction bases numbered 10, after V lost 10 bases and J lost 7 bases. Germline CDR1 reads LGHNT; CDR2 reads FRNRAP. This CDR3 is built from 14 residues. This receptor was identified in an adult in good health. The chain combines TRBV12-5 with TRBJ2-3, with 11 positions matching TRBD2. Source: peripheral blood, taken on day 0 of MenACWY control vaccination. Here the CDR3 reads CATSIAGGPNTQYF. In DNA, the CDR3 is TGTGCTACATCAATAGCGGGAGGGCCAAATACGCAGTATTTT.